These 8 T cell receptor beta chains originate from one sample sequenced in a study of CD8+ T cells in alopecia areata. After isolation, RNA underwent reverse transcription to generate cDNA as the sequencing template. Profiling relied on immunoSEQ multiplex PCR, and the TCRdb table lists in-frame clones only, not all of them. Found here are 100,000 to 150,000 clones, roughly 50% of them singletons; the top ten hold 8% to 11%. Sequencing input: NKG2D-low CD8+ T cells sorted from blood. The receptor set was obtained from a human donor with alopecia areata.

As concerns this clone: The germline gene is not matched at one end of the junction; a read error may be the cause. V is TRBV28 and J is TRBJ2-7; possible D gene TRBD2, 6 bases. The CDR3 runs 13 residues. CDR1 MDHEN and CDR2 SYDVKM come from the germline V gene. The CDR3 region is CASSLVGEAYGIF. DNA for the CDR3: TGTGCCAGCAGTTTAGTGGGGGAGGCGTACGGTATCTTC.

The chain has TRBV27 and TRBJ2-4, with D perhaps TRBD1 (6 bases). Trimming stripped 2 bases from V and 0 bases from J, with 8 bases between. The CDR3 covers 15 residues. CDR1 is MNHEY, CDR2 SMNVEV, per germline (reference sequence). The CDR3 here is CASSLTGPAKNIQYF. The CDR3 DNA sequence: TGTGCCAGCAGTTTAACAGGGCCAGCCAAAAACATTCAGTACTTC.

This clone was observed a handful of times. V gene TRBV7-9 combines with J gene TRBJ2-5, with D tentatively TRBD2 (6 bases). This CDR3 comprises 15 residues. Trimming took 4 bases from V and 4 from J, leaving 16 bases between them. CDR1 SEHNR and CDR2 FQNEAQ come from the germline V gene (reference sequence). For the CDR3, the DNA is TGTGCCAGCAGCTCTCCTTCGGGACTCGTAGAGACCCAGTACTTC. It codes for CASSSPSGLVETQYF.

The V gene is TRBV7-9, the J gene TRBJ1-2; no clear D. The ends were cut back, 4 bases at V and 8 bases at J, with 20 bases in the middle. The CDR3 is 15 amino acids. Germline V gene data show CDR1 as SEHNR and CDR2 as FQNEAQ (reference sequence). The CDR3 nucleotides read TGTGCCAGCAGCTCCACCACCGACAATTCTCTGGGCTACACCTTC. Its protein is CASSSTTDNSLGYTF.

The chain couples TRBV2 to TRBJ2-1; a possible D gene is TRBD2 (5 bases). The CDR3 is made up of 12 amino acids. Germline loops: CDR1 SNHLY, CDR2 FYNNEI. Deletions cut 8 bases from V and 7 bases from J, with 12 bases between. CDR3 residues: CASLLVANEQFF. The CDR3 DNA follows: TGTGCCAGCTTACTAGTGGCGAATGAGCAGTTCTTC.

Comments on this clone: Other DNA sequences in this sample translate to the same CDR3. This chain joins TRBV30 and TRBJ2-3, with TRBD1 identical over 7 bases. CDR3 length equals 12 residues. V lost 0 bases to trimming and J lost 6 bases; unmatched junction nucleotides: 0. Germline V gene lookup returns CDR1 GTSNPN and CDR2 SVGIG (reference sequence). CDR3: CAWSVQGDTQYF. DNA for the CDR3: TGTGCCTGGAGTGTACAGGGGGATACGCAGTATTTT. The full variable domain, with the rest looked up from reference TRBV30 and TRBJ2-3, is SQTIHQWPATLVQPVGSPLSLECTVEGTSNPNLYWYRQAAGRGLQLLFYSVGIGQISSEVPQNLSASRPQDRQFILSSKKLLLSDSGFYLCAWSVQGDTQYFGPGTRLTVL.

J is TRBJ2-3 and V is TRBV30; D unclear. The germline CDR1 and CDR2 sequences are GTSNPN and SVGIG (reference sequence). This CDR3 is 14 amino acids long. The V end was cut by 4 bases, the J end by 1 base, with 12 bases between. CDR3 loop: CAWTHVGGTDTQYF. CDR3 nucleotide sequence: TGTGCCTGGACTCACGTTGGGGGCACAGATACGCAGTATTTT.

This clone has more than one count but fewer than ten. The CDR3 coding sequence is TGTGCCAGCAGCTTAGGAGGGGGCGCGTACGAGCAGTACTTC. Translation: CASSLGGGAYEQYF. The chain uses TRBV7-2 and TRBJ2-7; 7 positions match TRBD1. J gave up 4 bases and V 1 base, and 4 bases lay outside the gene matches. Germline values: CDR1 SGHTA, CDR2 FQGNSA. This CDR3 comprises 14 residues.